This TCR beta chain was captured in a study of T cell changes during pregnancy in multiple sclerosis. Profiling relied on immunoSEQ multiplex PCR, and the TCRdb table lists in-frame clones only, not all of them. Of under 75,000 clones listed, approximately 91% are singletons. Germline CDR1 and CDR2: WSHSY and SAAADI. This CDR3 contains 15 residues. V was cut by 7 bases and J by 5 bases, with 20 bases left in between. The V call is TRBV10-2, the J call TRBJ1-1; possibly TRBD1 for D (5 bases). The sample was peripheral blood, taken in the first trimester of pregnancy. The TCR sequence derives from a female donor with multiple sclerosis, enrolled in a pregnancy study. This chain's CDR3 is CASTPAAGGLTEAFF. The CDR3 DNA sequence: TGCGCCAGCACCCCCGCGGCCGGGGGGTTAACTGAAGCTTTCTTT.